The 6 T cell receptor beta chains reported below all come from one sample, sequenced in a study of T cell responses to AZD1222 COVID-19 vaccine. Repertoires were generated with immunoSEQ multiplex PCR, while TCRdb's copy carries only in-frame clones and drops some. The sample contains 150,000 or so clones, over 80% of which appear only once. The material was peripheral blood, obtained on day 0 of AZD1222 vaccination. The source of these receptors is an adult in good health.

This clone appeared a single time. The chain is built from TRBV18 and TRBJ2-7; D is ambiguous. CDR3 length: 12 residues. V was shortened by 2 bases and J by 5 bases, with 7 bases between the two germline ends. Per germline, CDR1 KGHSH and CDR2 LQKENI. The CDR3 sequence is CASSPEVDEQYF. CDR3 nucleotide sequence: TGTGCCAGCTCACCAGAGGTGGACGAGCAGTACTTC.

The CDR3: CASSLGLAGGVNEQFF. The CDR3 bases are TGTGCCAGCAGCTTAGGGCTAGCGGGAGGAGTAAATGAGCAGTTCTTC. This chain connects TRBV11-3 to TRBJ2-1; 11 bases line up with TRBD2. CDR3 length: 16 amino acids. Trimming cost V 1 base and J 7 bases; bases outside gene matches: 6. Germline-derived CDR1 and CDR2 are SGHNT and YENEEA.

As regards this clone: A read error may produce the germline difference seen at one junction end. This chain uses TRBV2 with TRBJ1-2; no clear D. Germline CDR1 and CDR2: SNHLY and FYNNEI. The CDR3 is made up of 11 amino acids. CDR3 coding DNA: TGTGCCAGCAGAAACGGAGACCCCTTATACTTC. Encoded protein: CASRNGDPLYF.

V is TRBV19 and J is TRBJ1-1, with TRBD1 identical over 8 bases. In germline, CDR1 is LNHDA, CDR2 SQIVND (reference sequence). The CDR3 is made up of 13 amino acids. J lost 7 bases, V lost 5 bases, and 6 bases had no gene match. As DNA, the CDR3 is TGTGCCAGTAGTGACAGGGGTTCTGGTGAAGCTTTCTTT. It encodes CASSDRGSGEAFF.

CDR3 DNA: TGTGCCAGCAGCCAGGGAGACTATGGCTACACCTTC. It yields the protein CASSQGDYGYTF. The chain recombines TRBV3-1 (or the pseudogene TRBV3-2) with TRBJ1-2; D remains unclear. Germline V lookup: CDR1 LGHDT, CDR2 YNNKEL (reference sequence). The CDR3 consists of 12 residues. Between the trimmed V and J ends, which lost 3 bases and 3 bases, there was a span of 5 bases.

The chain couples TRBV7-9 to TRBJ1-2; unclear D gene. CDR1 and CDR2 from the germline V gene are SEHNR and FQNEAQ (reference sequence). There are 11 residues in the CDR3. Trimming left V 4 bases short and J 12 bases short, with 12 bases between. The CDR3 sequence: CASSSFEMNTF. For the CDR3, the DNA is TGTGCCAGCAGCTCGTTTGAAATGAACACCTTC.